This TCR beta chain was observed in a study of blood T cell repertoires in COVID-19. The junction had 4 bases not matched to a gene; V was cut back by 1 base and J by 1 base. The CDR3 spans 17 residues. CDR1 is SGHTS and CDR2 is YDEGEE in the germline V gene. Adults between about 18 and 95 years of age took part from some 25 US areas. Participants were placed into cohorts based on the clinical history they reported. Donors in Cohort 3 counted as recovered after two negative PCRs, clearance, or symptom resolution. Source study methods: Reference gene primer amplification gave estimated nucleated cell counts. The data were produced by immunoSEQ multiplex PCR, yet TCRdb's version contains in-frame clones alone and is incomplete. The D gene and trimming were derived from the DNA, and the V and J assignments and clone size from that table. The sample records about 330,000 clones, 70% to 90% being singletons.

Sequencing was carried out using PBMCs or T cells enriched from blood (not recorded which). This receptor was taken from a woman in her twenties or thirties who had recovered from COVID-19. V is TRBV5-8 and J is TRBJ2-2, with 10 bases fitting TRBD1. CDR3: CASSLFRTGGNTGELFF. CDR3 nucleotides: TGTGCCAGCAGCTTGTTTCGGACAGGGGGGAACACCGGGGAGCTGTTTTTT.